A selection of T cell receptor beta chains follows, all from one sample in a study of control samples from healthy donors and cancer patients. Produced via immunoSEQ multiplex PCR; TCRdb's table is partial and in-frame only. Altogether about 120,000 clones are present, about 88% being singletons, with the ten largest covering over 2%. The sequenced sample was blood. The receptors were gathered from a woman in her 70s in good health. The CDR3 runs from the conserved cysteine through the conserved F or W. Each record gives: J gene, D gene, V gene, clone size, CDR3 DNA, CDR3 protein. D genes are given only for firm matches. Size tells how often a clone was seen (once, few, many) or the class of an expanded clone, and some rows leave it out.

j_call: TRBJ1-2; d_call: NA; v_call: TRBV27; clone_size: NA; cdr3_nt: TGTGCCAGCAGTTCCTTGGGGGGCCACCAGGGCTACACCTTC; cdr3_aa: CASSSLGGHQGYTF
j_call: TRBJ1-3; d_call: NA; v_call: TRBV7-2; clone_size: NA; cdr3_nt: TGTGCCAGCAGCCTCCTTATTGACTCTGGAAACACCATATATTTT; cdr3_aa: CASSLLIDSGNTIYF
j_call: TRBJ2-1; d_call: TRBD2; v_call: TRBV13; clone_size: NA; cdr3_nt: TGTGCCAGCAGCTTACTAGCGGGGCTGTACAATGAGCAGTTCTTC; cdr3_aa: CASSLLAGLYNEQFF
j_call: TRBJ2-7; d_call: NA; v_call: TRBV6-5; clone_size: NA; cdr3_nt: TGTGCCAGCAGCTGGGGGGCAGCCTACGAGCAGTACTTC; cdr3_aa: CASSWGAAYEQYF
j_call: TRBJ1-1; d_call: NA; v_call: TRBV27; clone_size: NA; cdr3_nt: TGTGCCCCCATCCGTAGGCCCCCGCCGGCTTTCTTT; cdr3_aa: CAPIRRPPPAFF
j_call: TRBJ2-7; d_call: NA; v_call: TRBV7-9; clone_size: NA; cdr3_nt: TGTGCCAGCAGCTTAGACACGCTGAGCTCCTACGAGCAGTACTTC; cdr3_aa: CASSLDTLSSYEQYF
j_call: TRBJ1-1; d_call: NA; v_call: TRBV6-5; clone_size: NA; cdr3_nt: TGTGCCAGCAGGCCAGGGAACACTGAAGCTTTCTTT; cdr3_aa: CASRPGNTEAFF
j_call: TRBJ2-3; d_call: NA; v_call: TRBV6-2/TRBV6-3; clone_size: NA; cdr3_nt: TGTGCCAGCAGACCTCGACTCGGCCCAGATACGCAGTATTTT; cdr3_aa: CASRPRLGPDTQYF
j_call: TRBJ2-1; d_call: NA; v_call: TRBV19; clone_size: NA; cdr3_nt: TGTGCCAGTAGTATCTGGGGGCCTAGTTACAATGAGCAGTTCTTC; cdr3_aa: CASSIWGPSYNEQFF
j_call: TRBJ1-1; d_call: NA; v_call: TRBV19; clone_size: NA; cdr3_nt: TGTGCCAGTAGTATGTTAAGGGGCTATATGGACACTGAAGCTTTCTTT; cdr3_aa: CASSMLRGYMDTEAFF
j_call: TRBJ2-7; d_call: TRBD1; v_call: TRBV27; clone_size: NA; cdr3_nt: TGTGCCAGCAGTTTGACAGGGCTAGCACCCATAACCTACGAGCAGTACTTC; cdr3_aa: CASSLTGLAPITYEQYF
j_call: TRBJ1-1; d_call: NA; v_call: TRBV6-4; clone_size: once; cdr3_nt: TGTGCCAGCAGTTTACAGCCGAACACTGAAGCTTTCTTT; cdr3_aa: CASSLQPNTEAFF
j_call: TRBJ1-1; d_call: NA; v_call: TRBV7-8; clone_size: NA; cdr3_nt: TGTGCCAGCAGCTTAGAAGTGGTCACTGAAGCTTTCTTT; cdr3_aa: CASSLEVVTEAFF
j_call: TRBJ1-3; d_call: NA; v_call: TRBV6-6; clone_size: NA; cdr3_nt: TGTGCCAGCAGTTTGGTTTCGTTAACGGCTGGAAACACCATATATTTT; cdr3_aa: CASSLVSLTAGNTIYF
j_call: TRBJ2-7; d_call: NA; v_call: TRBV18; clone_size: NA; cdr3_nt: TGTGCCAGCTCACCCTTCGGACCCTACGAGCAGTACTTC; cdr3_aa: CASSPFGPYEQYF
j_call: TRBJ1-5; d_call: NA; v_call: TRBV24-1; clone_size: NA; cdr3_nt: TGTGCCACCAGTGCCAATACACAGCTTATCAATCAGCCCCAGCATTTT; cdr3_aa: CATSANTQLINQPQHF
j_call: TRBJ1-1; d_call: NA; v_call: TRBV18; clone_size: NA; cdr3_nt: TGTGCCAGCTCACCATCAGAGGTAGGATCGAACACTGAAGCTTTCTTT; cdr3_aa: CASSPSEVGSNTEAFF
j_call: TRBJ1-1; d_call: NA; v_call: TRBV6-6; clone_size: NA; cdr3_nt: TGTGCCAGCAGTTACGAAGAGGGGAACACTGAAGCTTTCTTT; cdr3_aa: CASSYEEGNTEAFF
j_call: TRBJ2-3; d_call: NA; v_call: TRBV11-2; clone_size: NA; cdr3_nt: TGTGCCAGCAGCCAGCACAGGGACGATACGCAGTATTTT; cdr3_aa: CASSQHRDDTQYF
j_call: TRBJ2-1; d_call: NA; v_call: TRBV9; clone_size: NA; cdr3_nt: TGTGCCAGCAGCGCAGGAGAACCCAATGAGCAGTTCTTC; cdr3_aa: CASSAGEPNEQFF
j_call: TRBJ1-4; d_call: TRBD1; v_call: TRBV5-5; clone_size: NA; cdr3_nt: TGTGCCAGCAGCGCAGACAGGGTCGGTAATGAAAAACTGTTTTTT; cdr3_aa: CASSADRVGNEKLFF
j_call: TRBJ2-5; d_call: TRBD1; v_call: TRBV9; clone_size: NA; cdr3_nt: TGTGCCAGCAGCGTAGGGGCAGGGGGAAGTGTAGAGACCCAGTACTTC; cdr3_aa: CASSVGAGGSVETQYF
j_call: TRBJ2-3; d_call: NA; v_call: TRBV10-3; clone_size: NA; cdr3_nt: TGTGCCATCGGGGATTCTACAGATACGCAGTATTTT; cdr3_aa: CAIGDSTDTQYF
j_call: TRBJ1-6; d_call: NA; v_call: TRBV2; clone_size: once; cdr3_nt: TGTGCCAGCAGTGGAGAGAATAATTCACCCCTCCACTTT; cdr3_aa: CASSGENNSPLHF